The 5 T cell receptor beta chains reported below all come from one sample, sequenced in a study of CD8+CD57+ T cells in acquired aplastic anemia. Both TCR beta VDJ combination and CDR3 sequence profiling were carried out. Genomic DNA was the template for this profiling. Each CDR3 protein gets one entry after TCRdb re-called the reads with MiXCR. Counted here are 150,000 or so distinct CDR3 sequences, roughly 48% occurring once; the ten biggest clones make up roughly 30%. The authors sequenced patients whose flow cytometry had shown CD8+CD57+ cell expansion. The sample was sorted CD4+, CD8+, or CD8+CD57+ T cells (not recorded which) from PBMCs. The source is a human donor with aplastic anemia.

On this clonotype: Given the absence of the conserved phenylalanine or tryptophan at the CDR3 end, a read error is likely. No DNA is shown, since the ends of the CDR3 on it are uncertain; the CDR3 is the one TCRdb lists. The CDR3 loop reads CASSPGSGAS. V is TRBV7-9 and J is TRBJ2-7; the table's D call of TRBD2 was not tested on the DNA. Germline V gene lookup returns CDR1 SEHNR and CDR2 FQNEAQ (reference sequence). Ends included, the CDR3 has 10 residues.

The chain carries TRBV7-8 and TRBJ1-6; D unresolved. The CDR3 is made up of 17 amino acids. Germline-derived CDR1 and CDR2 are SGHVS and FQNEAQ. V was trimmed by 5 bases and J by 7 bases, leaving 21 bases between them. CDR3 sequence (DNA): TGTGCCAGCAGCCCCCACCGGCCCACCCGGCCGAATTCACCCCTCCACTTT. It yields the protein CASSPHRPTRPNSPLHF. The whole variable domain, filled in from reference TRBV7-8 and TRBJ1-6, reads GAGVSQSPRYKVAKRGQDVALRCDPISGHVSLFWYQQALGQGPEFLTYFQNEAQLDKSGLPSDRFFAERPEGSVSTLKIQRTQQEDSAVYLCASSPHRPTRPNSPLHFGNGTRLTVT.

The chain employs TRBV3-1 and TRBJ1-4; D gene unclear. Trimming shortened V by 1 base and J by 8 bases, and 23 bases separated the two germline ends. The CDR3 sequence is 18 residues long. The germline V gene has CDR1 LGHDT and CDR2 YNNKEL (reference sequence). In DNA, the CDR3 is TGTGCCAGCAGCCAAGTGGTCAGTGGAGGCCTATCGCGGGAAAAACTGTTTTTT. Amino acid sequence: CASSQVVSGGLSREKLFF.

Remarks on this clonotype: This may come from a read error, since a much larger clone is one base off. The V gene is TRBV11-3, the J gene TRBJ1-2; 7 nucleotides agree with TRBD1. The ends lost 7 bases at V and 8 bases at J; junction bases unmatched: 10. This CDR3 has 13 residues. CDR1 is SGHNT and CDR2 is YENEEA in the germline V gene. The CDR3 nucleotides are TGTGCCAGCAACTTTCCAGGGGGGAACGGCTACACCTTC. It specifies CASNFPGGNGYTF. Filled out from reference TRBV11-3 and TRBJ1-2, the complete variable domain reads EAGVVQSPRYKIIEKKQPVAFWCNPISGHNTLYWYLQNLGQGPELLIRYENEEAVDDSQLPKDRFSAERLKGVDSTLKIQPAELGDSAVYLCASNFPGGNGYTFGSGTRLTVV.

This chain joins TRBV9 and TRBJ2-7, with 12 bases matching TRBD1. The CDR3 is 16 amino acids. After removal of 3 bases from V and 4 bases from J, the junction contained 8 bases not matched to a gene. Germline CDR1 reads SGDLS; CDR2 reads YYNGEE. The DNA for the CDR3 is TGTGCCAGCAGCGCAGGGGGACAGGGGGCGTTGTACGAGCAGTACTTC. This gives the protein CASSAGGQGALYEQYF.